This entry describes one T cell receptor (beta chain). The sample is drawn from a study of blood T cell repertoires in COVID-19. Individuals drawn from 20 to 25 US areas were roughly 18 to 95 years old. Recovery meant two consecutive negative NP/OP PCR tests, professional clearance, or resolved symptoms. The V gene's germline CDR1 is SEHNR and CDR2 FQNEAQ (reference sequence). The CDR3 runs 13 residues. The V end was cut by 10 bases, the J end by 2 bases, with 14 bases between. Generated by immunoSEQ multiplex PCR, the TCRdb table keeps only in-frame clones and is missing some. This table has some 420,000 clones, 75% to 90% appearing once.

The chain employs TRBV7-9 and TRBJ1-2; the D gene is possibly TRBD1 (6 bases). Source material: PBMCs or T cells enriched from blood (not recorded which). This clonotype originated in a man aged 25-40 years who had recovered from COVID-19. In DNA form, the CDR3 reads TGTGCCACCCAAGGGGGGGTCAACTATGGCTACACCTTC. Its protein product is CATQGGVNYGYTF.